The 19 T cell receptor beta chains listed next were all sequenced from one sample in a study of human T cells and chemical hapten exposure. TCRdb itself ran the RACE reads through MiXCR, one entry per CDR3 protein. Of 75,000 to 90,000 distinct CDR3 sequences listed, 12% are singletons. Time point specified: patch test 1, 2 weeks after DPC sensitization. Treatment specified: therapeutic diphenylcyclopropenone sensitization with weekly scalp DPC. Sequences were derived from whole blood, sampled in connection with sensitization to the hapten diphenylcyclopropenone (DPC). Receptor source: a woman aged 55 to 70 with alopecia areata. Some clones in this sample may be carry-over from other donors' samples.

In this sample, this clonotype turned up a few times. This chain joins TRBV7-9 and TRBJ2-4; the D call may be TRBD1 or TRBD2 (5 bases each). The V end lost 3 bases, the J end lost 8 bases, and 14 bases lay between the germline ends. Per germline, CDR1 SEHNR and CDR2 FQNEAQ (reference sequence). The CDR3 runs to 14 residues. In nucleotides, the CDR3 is TGTGCCAGCAGCTTGTACGGGGCGGCGGACATTCAGTACTTC. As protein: CASSLYGAADIQYF.

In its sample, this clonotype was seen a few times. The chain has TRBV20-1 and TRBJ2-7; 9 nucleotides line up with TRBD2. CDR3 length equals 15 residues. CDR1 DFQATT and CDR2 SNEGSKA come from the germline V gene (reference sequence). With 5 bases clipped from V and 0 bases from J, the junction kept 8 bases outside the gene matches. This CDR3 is CSAAEAGGISYEQYF. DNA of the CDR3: TGCAGTGCTGCGGAAGCGGGGGGTATCTCCTACGAGCAGTACTTC.

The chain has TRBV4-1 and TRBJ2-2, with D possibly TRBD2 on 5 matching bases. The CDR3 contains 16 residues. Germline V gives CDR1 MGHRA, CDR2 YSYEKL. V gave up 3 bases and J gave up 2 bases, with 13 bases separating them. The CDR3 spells CASSHRGGVNTGELFF. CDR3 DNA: TGCGCCAGCAGCCACCGAGGAGGCGTTAACACCGGGGAGCTGTTTTTT.

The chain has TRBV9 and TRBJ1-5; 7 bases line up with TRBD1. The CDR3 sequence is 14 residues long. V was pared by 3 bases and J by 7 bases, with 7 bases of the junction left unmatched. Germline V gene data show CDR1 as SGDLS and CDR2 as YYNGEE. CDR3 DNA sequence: TGTGCCAGCAGCGCGTCGACAGGGAGCCAGCCCCAGCATTTT. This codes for CASSASTGSQPQHF.

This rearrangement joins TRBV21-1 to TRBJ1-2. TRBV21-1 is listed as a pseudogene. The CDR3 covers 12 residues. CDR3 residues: CASSKGRDGYTF. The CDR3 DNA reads TGTGCCAGCAGCAAAGGACGAGATGGCTACACCTTC.

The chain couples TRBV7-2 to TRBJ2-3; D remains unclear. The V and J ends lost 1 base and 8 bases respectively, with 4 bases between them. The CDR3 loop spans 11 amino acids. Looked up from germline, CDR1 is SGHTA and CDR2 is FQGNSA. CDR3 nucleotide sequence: TGTGCCAGCAGCTTAGACCTTACGCAGTATTTT. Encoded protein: CASSLDLTQYF.

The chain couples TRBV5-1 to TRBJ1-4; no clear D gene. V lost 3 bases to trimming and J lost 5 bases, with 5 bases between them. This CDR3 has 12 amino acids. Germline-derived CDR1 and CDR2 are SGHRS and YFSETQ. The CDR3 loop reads CASSSVNEKLFF. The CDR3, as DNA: TGCGCCAGCAGCTCGGTAAATGAAAAACTGTTTTTT.

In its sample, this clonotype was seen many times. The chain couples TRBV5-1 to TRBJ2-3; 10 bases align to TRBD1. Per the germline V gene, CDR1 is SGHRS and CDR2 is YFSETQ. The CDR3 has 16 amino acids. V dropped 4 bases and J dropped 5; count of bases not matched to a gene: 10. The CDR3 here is CASSALRQGAGDTQYF. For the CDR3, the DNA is TGCGCCAGCAGCGCGTTGCGACAGGGGGCTGGAGATACGCAGTATTTT.

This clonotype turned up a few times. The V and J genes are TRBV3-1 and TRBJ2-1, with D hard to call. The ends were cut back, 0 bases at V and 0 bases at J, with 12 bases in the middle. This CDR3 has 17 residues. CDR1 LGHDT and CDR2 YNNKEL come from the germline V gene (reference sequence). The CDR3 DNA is TGTGCCAGCAGCCAAGATCAGAGTCCCCGCTCCTACAATGAGCAGTTCTTC. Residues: CASSQDQSPRSYNEQFF.

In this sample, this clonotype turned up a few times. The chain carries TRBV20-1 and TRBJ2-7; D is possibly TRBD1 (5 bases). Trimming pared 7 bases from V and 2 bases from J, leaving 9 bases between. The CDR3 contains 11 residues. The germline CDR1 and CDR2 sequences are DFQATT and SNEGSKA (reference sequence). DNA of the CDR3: TGCAGTGGACAGTTCGCCTACGAGCAGTACTTC. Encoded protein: CSGQFAYEQYF.

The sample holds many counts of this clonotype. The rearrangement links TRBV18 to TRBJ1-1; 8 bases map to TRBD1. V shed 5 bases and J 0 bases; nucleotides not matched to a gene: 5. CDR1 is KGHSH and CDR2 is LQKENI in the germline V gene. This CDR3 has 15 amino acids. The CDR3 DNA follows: TGTGCCAGCTCAAGACAGGGGACCATGAACACTGAAGCTTTCTTT. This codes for CASSRQGTMNTEAFF.

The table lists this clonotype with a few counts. CDR3 nucleotide sequence: TGTGCCAGCAGTTCGGGACTTCTGACTGGAAACACCATATATTTT. Its protein is CASSSGLLTGNTIYF. V usage is TRBV28 and J usage is TRBJ1-3, with TRBD1 as a possible D gene (5 bases). The V gene lost 4 bases and the J gene lost 2 bases, with 12 bases spanning the gap. From germline, CDR1 is MDHEN and CDR2 SYDVKM. This CDR3 spans 15 amino acids.

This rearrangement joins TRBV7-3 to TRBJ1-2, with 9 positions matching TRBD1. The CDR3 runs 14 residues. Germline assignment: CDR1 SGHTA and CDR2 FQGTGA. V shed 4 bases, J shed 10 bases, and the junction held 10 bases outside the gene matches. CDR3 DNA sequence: TGTGCCAGCAGCTCGGCCGCCGGGACAGGGTTCTACACCTTC. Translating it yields CASSSAAGTGFYTF.

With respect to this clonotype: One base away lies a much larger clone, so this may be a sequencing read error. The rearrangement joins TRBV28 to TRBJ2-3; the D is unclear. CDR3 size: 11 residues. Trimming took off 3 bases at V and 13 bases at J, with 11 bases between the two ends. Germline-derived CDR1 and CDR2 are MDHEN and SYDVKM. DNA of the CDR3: TGTGCCAGCAGTTTCGCCGCCTCGGAGTATTTT. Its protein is CASSFAASEYF.

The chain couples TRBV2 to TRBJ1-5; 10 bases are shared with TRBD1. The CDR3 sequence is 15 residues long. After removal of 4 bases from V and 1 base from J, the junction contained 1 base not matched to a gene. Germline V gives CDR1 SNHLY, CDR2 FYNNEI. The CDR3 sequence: CASSGQGASNQPQHF. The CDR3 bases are TGTGCCAGCAGTGGACAGGGGGCAAGCAATCAGCCCCAGCATTTT. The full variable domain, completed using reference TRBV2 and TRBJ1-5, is EPEVTQTPSHQVTQMGQEVILRCVPISNHLYFYWYRQILGQKVEFLVSFYNNEISEKSEIFDDQFSVERPDGSNFTLKIRSTKLEDSAMYFCASSGQGASNQPQHFGDGTRLSIL.

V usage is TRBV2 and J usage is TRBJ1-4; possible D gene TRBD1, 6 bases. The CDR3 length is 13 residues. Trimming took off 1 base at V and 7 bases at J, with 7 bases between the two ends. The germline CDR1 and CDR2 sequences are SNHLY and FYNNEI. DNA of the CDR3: TGTGCCAGCAGTGAAGGAGGGGGTGAAAAACTGTTTTTT. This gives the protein CASSEGGGEKLFF.

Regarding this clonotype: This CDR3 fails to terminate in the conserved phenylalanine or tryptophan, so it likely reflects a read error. The chain's CDR3 is CASSQVLAYGETQYY. The CDR3 DNA follows: TGTGCCAGCAGCCAAGTCCTAGCGTATGGAGAGACCCAGTACTAC. The chain carries TRBV3-1 and TRBJ2-5, with D perhaps matching TRBD2 (6 bases). The CDR3 spans 15 residues. The V end was cut by 1 base, the J end by 4 bases, with 13 bases between. The germline V gene encodes CDR1 LGHDT and CDR2 YNNKEL (reference sequence).

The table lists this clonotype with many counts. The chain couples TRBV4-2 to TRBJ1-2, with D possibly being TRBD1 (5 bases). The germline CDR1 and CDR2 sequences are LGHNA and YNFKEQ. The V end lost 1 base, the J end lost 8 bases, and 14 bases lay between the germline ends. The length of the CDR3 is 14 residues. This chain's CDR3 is CASSQVDGGSGYTF. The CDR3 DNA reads TGTGCCAGCAGCCAAGTTGATGGGGGGAGCGGCTACACCTTC.

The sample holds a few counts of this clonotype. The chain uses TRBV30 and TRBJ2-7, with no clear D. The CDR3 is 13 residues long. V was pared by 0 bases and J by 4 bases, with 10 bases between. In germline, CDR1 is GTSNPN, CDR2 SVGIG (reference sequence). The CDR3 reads CAWSVHLTYEQYF. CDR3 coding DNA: TGTGCCTGGAGTGTCCATTTGACTTACGAGCAGTACTTC.